This T cell receptor (beta chain) was obtained from a study of T cell responses to AZD1222 COVID-19 vaccine. Only in-frame clones appear in the TCRdb table, and some are missing; sequencing was by immunoSEQ multiplex PCR. The table includes 210,000 or so clones, roughly 91% detected once. Germline V gives CDR1 ENHRY, CDR2 SYGVKD. Trimming stripped 0 bases from V and 3 bases from J, with 9 bases between. CDR3 length: 14 residues. The clonotype originates from an adult in good health. V and J are TRBV10-3 and TRBJ2-7; possibly TRBD1 for D (5 bases). The sequences come from peripheral blood, collected on day 0 of MenACWY control vaccination. The CDR3 nucleotides read TGTGCCATCAGTGAGTCGTTGACAGACTACGAGCAGTACTTC. Translation: CAISESLTDYEQYF.